A single sample is the source of the 24 T cell receptor beta chains below, sequenced in a study of T cells in Graves' hyperthyroidism and ophthalmopathy. TCR beta CDR3 regions were amplified from RNA transcripts. First-round RT-PCR with HTBI primers amplified the TCR CDR3 region. TCRdb called the multiplex PCR reads again in MiXCR, with one record for every CDR3 protein. This table holds 650,000 to 750,000 distinct CDR3 sequences, about 15% found once. Sequencing was done on a sample of blood. The source of these receptors is a woman under 30 with Graves' hyperthyroidism.

In this sample, this clonotype turned up once. This chain joins TRBV27 and TRBJ2-7, with 13 bases lining up with TRBD2. CDR1 and CDR2 (germline): MNHEY, SMNVEV (reference sequence). V dropped 8 bases and J dropped 4; count of bases not matched to a gene: 14. The CDR3 contains 17 residues. The CDR3 loop is CASAGLAGEYWAYEQYF. CDR3 in DNA: TGTGCCAGCGCCGGACTAGCGGGAGAGTATTGGGCTTACGAGCAGTACTTC.

This clonotype was seen a few times. This chain links TRBV5-1 with TRBJ2-4, with D perhaps TRBD2 (5 bases). This CDR3 comprises 12 residues. Trimming removed 4 bases at V and 8 bases at J, with 10 bases between. Germline CDR1 SGHRS, CDR2 YFSETQ. The chain's CDR3 is CASSPPGDIQYF. The CDR3 DNA reads TGCGCCAGCAGCCCACCCGGGGACATTCAGTACTTC.

This clonotype was picked up many times. This chain connects TRBV7-8 to TRBJ1-5; D unclear. The CDR3 extends over 12 amino acids. Per the germline V gene, CDR1 is SGHVS and CDR2 is FQNEAQ. V lost 5 bases and J lost 3, with 5 bases in between. CDR3 protein: CASSPHNQPQHF. CDR3 sequence (DNA): TGTGCCAGCAGCCCTCACAATCAGCCCCAGCATTTT.

The J gene is TRBJ2-5, the V gene TRBV12-5, with 8 nucleotides matching TRBD2. There are 13 residues in the CDR3. The V and J ends lost 6 bases and 7 bases, in that order; junction bases with no gene match: 7. Germline-derived CDR1 and CDR2 are LGHNT and FRNRAP. Here the CDR3 DNA reads TGTGCTAGTGGCCGGGGACTAGAGGGGACCCAGTACTTC. Its translation: CASGRGLEGTQYF. Complete variable domain (other parts from reference TRBV12-5 and TRBJ2-5): DARVTQTPRHKVTEMGQEVTMRCQPILGHNTVFWYRQTMMQGLELLAYFRNRAPLDDSGMPKDRFSAEMPDATLATLKIQPSEPRDSAVYFCASGRGLEGTQYFGPGTRLLVL.

A few counts support this clonotype. The genes are TRBV28 and TRBJ1-2, with D tentatively TRBD1 (5 bases). The CDR3 spans 12 residues. Germline V gene lookup returns CDR1 MDHEN and CDR2 SYDVKM. Trimming removed 10 bases at V and 8 bases at J, with 17 bases between. CDR3 nucleotide sequence: TGTGCCATCGCGCGGCGACAGTGGGGCTACACCTTC. The encoded protein is CAIARRQWGYTF.

The table lists this clonotype with many counts. J is TRBJ2-1 and V is TRBV6-2 or TRBV6-3; 8 bases align to TRBD2. Germline V CDR1 and CDR2: MNHEY, SVGEGT. The CDR3 sequence is 13 residues long. The trim removed 6 bases at V and 7 bases at J, leaving 5 bases unmatched. CDR3 sequence reads: CASRLAGLNEQFF. As DNA, the CDR3 is TGTGCCAGCAGATTAGCGGGGTTGAATGAGCAGTTCTTC.

The chain combines TRBV12-3 or TRBV12-4 with TRBJ1-1; D gene unclear. V was clipped by 2 bases and J by 3 bases, with 10 bases between them. This CDR3 has 14 residues. The CDR3 DNA is TGTGCCAGCAGTTTAAGTGAGGGTTACACTGAAGCTTTCTTT. Its protein is CASSLSEGYTEAFF.

This clonotype was seen many times. J is TRBJ2-1 and V is TRBV27, with D perhaps TRBD1 (6 bases). Per the germline V gene, CDR1 is MNHEY and CDR2 is SMNVEV (reference sequence). With 4 bases removed from V and 6 bases from J, the gap between germline ends came to 10 bases. This CDR3 region has 13 residues. The DNA for the CDR3 is TGTGCCAGCAGTTGGGACACCCTCAATGAGCAGTTCTTC. It yields the protein CASSWDTLNEQFF.

This clonotype was seen a few times. The CDR3 protein is CATSAGQGGNEQFF. For the CDR3, the DNA is TGTGCCACCAGTGCGGGACAGGGCGGCAATGAGCAGTTCTTC. The chain is built from TRBV24-1 and TRBJ2-1, with TRBD1 matching 9 bases. The CDR3 loop spans 14 amino acids. Germline V gives CDR1 KGHDR, CDR2 SFDVKD. V shed 5 bases, J shed 6 bases, and the junction held 4 bases outside the gene matches.

In its sample, this clonotype was seen many times. The chain links TRBV28 to TRBJ1-6; TRBD1 matches at 9 bases. The CDR3 has 17 amino acids. CDR1 MDHEN and CDR2 SYDVKM come from the germline V gene. Trimming at V came to 2 bases and at J to 10 bases, leaving 12 bases not matched to a gene. The chain's CDR3 is CASSLAWYRGRRSPLHF. The DNA for the CDR3 is TGTGCCAGCAGTTTAGCCTGGTACAGGGGGCGAAGGTCACCCCTCCACTTT.

This clonotype was counted many times. The chain combines TRBV13 with TRBJ1-5; no firm D call. The CDR3 consists of 13 residues. Trimming left V 3 bases short and J 4 bases short, with 7 bases between. Germline V gene sequence: CDR1 PRHDT, CDR2 FYEKMQ (reference sequence). CDR3 nucleotides: TGTGCCAGCAGCTTTCAGGTGAATCAGCCCCAGCATTTT. It codes for CASSFQVNQPQHF.

The CDR3 coding sequence is TGTGCCAGCAGTGATCCAGGTGTAAGTGGCTACACCTTC. This translates into CASSDPGVSGYTF. The rearrangement joins TRBV2 to TRBJ1-2; D is uncertain. The V end was cut by 3 bases, the J end by 7 bases, with 12 bases between. Germline values: CDR1 SNHLY, CDR2 FYNNEI. There are 13 residues in the CDR3.

This clonotype was observed at least ten times. The chain links TRBV6-2 or TRBV6-3 to TRBJ2-1; perhaps TRBD2 as D (5 bases). This CDR3 is 17 amino acids long. Germline V gene sequence: CDR1 MNHEY, CDR2 SVGEGT. V was trimmed by 7 bases and J by 0 bases, leaving 19 bases between them. The CDR3 coding sequence is TGTGCCAGCAATTTTAATGAGCGGAGCCCCTCCTACAATGAGCAGTTCTTC. This encodes CASNFNERSPSYNEQFF.

This clonotype has more than one count but fewer than ten. The rearrangement uses TRBV19 and TRBJ1-4, with a possible D match to TRBD1 (5 bases). Germline CDR1 is LNHDA and CDR2 is SQIVND (reference sequence). There are 18 residues in the CDR3. Trimming shortened V by 2 bases and J by 7 bases, and 23 bases separated the two germline ends. Here the CDR3 DNA reads TGTGCCAGTAGTATATGCCAGCCAGGGACGCTGAGAGTTGAAAAACTGTTTTTT. Protein product: CASSICQPGTLRVEKLFF.

This clonotype has a count of ten or more. The chain uses TRBV5-6 and TRBJ1-1; D is possibly TRBD1 (6 bases). CDR1 SGHDT and CDR2 YYEEEE come from the germline V gene. V lost 4 bases and J lost 0, with 13 bases in between. CDR3 length: 15 residues. The CDR3 region has the DNA TGTGCCAGCAGCGGAAGTCAGGGGCTGAACACTGAAGCTTTCTTT. Protein product: CASSGSQGLNTEAFF.

In its sample, this clonotype was seen a few times. The chain combines TRBV12-3 or TRBV12-4 with TRBJ1-3; no clear D gene. The CDR3 totals 15 residues. Trimming pared 2 bases from V and 3 bases from J, leaving 11 bases between. The CDR3 sequence: CASSLLGVGGNTIYF. DNA for the CDR3: TGTGCCAGCAGTTTATTAGGAGTCGGTGGAAACACCATATATTTT.

This clonotype showed up just a few times. The chain employs TRBV29-1 and TRBJ2-7; possibly TRBD1 for D (6 bases). CDR1 and CDR2 (germline): SQVTM, ANQGSEA. The V gene lost 4 bases and the J gene lost 6 bases, with 13 bases spanning the gap. The CDR3 runs 12 residues. The CDR3 DNA is TGCAGCGTTGGGTACAGGGCAGGCGAGCAGTACTTC. Protein: CSVGYRAGEQYF.

The CDR3: CASSPAVGDQPQHF. As DNA, the CDR3 is TGTGCCAGCTCACCGGCGGTGGGGGATCAGCCCCAGCATTTT. This chain connects TRBV18 to TRBJ1-5; D may be TRBD1 (5 bases). V lost 3 bases and J lost 5, with 11 bases in between. Germline V gene sequence: CDR1 KGHSH, CDR2 LQKENI. The CDR3 sequence is 14 residues long.

The sample holds a few counts of this clonotype. V gene TRBV18 combines with J gene TRBJ2-6, with TRBD1 matching 7 bases. Losses at the gene ends were 3 bases for V and 3 bases for J; bases not matched to a gene: 8. Germline V CDR1 and CDR2: KGHSH, LQKENI. This CDR3 is 17 amino acids long. The DNA of the CDR3 is TGTGCCAGCTCACCCTACTCGAGGGGGCTTGGGGCCAACGTCCTGACTTTC. Translated: CASSPYSRGLGANVLTF.

This clonotype was counted many times. V and J are TRBV3-1 and TRBJ2-3; 11 nucleotides align to TRBD2. Per germline, CDR1 LGHDT and CDR2 YNNKEL (reference sequence). Trimming took 6 bases from V and 5 from J; bases not matched to a gene: 10. The CDR3 has 16 residues. This chain's CDR3 is CASSPTSGAGRDTQYF. Here the CDR3 DNA reads TGTGCCAGCAGTCCGACTAGCGGGGCGGGTAGAGATACGCAGTATTTT.

At least ten counts were recorded for this clonotype. The rearrangement joins TRBV18 to TRBJ1-1; the D gene is possibly TRBD1 (6 bases). CDR3 length: 15 amino acids. From germline, CDR1 is KGHSH and CDR2 LQKENI. V was pared by 4 bases and J by 4 bases, with 16 bases between. The CDR3 region has the DNA TGTGCCAGCTCACAAGTCCCTCAGACAGGCACTGAAGCTTTCTTT. This gives the protein CASSQVPQTGTEAFF.

This clonotype was seen more than once but under ten times. The rearrangement joins TRBV9 to TRBJ2-7; TRBD1 or TRBD2 may be the D gene (5 bases each). This CDR3 contains 14 residues. The germline V and J ends were trimmed by 2 bases and 7 bases, with 16 bases remaining between them. Looked up from germline, CDR1 is SGDLS and CDR2 is YYNGEE. The CDR3 region has the DNA TGTGCCAGCAGCGTTGGGGACGAGCCCTGGGAGCAGTACTTC. Encoded protein: CASSVGDEPWEQYF.

This clonotype was detected only once. The CDR3 sequence is CASSMDGLGEQYF. The DNA of the CDR3 is TGTGCCAGCAGTATGGACGGTTTAGGGGAGCAGTACTTC. The chain employs TRBV12-3 or TRBV12-4 and TRBJ2-7; D is uncertain. V was cut by 5 bases and J by 7 bases, with 15 bases left in between. CDR3 length equals 13 residues.

This clonotype was counted ten times or more. The V call is TRBV7-3, the J call TRBJ2-1; 11 bases fit TRBD2. Germline CDR1 and CDR2: SGHTA and FQGTGA. The CDR3 extends over 18 amino acids. With 4 bases clipped from V and 5 bases from J, the junction kept 13 bases outside the gene matches. The CDR3, as DNA: TGTGCCAGCAGCTCCGACCCCGGGACTAGCGGCAAACACAATGAGCAGTTCTTC. Translating gives CASSSDPGTSGKHNEQFF.